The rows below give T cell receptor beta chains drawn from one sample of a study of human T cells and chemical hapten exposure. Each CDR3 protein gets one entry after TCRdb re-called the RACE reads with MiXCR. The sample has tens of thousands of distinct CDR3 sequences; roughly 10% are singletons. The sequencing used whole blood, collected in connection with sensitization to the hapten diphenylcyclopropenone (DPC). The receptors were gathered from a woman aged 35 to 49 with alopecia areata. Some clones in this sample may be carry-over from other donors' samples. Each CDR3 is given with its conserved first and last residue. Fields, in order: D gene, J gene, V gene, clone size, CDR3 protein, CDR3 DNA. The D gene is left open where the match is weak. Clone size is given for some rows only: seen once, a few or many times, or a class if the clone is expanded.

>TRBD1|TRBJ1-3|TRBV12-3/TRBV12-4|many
CASSPLGQGVRLRNTIYF
TGTGCCAGCAGTCCTCTTGGACAGGGTGTGCGGCTCAGGAACACCATATATTTT
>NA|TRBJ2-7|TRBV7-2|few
CASSFSGTASYEQYF
TGTGCCAGCAGCTTCTCCGGGACTGCATCCTACGAGCAGTACTTC
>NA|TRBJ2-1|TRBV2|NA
CASIPTRGSEQFF
TGTGCCAGCATCCCGACTAGGGGGTCTGAGCAGTTCTTC
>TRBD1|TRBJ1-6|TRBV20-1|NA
CSARTGGRGNSPLHF
TGCAGTGCTAGAACAGGGGGCAGAGGAAATTCACCCCTCCACTTT
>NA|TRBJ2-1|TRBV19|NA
CASSSRIGKGGRSYNEQFF
TGTGCCAGTAGTAGCCGGATTGGGAAGGGGGGTAGATCCTACAATGAGCAGTTCTTC
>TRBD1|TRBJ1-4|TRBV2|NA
CATHRGTATNEKLFF
TGTGCCACACATCGGGGGACAGCAACTAATGAAAAACTGTTTTTT
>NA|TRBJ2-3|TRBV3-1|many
CASSRVTDTQYF
TGTGCCAGCAGCCGGGTTACAGATACGCAGTATTTT
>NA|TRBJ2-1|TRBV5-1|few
CASSFSLSEPHSYNEQFF
TGCGCCAGCAGCTTTAGTCTTAGCGAGCCCCACTCCTACAATGAGCAGTTCTTC
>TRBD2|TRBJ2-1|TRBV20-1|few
CSAPPPGLAGGHNEQFF
TGCAGTGCTCCTCCACCGGGACTAGCGGGGGGCCACAATGAGCAGTTCTTC
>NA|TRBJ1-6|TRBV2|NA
CASSGRTVRALHF
TGTGCCAGCAGTGGTAGGACAGTACGGGCCCTCCACTTT
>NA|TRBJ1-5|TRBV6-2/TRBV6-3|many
CASSQLQGYQPQHF
TGTGCCAGCAGTCAATTACAGGGTTATCAGCCCCAGCATTTT
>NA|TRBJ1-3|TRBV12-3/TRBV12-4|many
CATETRGGNTIYF
TGTGCCACCGAGACCAGGGGAGGAAACACCATATATTTT
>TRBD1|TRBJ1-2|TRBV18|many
CASSPTEGQIYGYTF
TGTGCCAGCTCCCCGACCGAGGGACAGATCTATGGCTACACCTTC
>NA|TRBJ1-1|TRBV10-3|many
CAISVKGNTEAFF
TGTGCCATCAGTGTCAAGGGGAACACTGAAGCTTTCTTT
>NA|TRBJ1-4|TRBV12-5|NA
CASGRDLSHEKLFF
TGTGCTAGTGGCAGGGATCTGAGTCACGAAAAACTGTTTTTT
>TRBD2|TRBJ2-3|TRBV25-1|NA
CASTGTSGGTDTQYF
TGTGCCAGCACTGGGACTAGCGGGGGGACAGATACGCAGTATTTT
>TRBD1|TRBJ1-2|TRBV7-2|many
CASSLDRTGKANYGYTF
TGTGCCAGCAGCTTAGACAGGACAGGGAAAGCTAACTATGGCTACACCTTC
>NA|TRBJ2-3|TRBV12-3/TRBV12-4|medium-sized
CASTARAGATDTQYF
TGTGCCAGCACCGCCAGGGCAGGGGCCACAGATACGCAGTATTTT
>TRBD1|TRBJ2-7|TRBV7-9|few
CASSTGGMAYEQYF
TGTGCCAGCAGTACAGGGGGGATGGCCTACGAGCAGTACTTC
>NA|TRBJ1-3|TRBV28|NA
CASSSRNSGNTIYF
TGTGCCAGCAGCTCCAGGAACTCTGGAAACACCATATATTTT